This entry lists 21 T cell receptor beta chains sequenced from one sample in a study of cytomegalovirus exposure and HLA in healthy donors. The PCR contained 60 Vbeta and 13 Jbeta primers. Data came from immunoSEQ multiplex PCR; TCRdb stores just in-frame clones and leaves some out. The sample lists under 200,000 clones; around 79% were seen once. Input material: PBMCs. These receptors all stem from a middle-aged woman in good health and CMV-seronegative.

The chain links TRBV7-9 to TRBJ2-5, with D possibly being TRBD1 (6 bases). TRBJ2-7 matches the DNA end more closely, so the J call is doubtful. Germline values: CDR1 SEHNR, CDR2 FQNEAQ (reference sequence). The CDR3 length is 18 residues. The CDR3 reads CASSPGPPRTETSYEQYF. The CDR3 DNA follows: TGTGCCAGCAGCCCCGGGCCGCCAAGGACAGAAACCTCCTACGAGCAGTACTTC.

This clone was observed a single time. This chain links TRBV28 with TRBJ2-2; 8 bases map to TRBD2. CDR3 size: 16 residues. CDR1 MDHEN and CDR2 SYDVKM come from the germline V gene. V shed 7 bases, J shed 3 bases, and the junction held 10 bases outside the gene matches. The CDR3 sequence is CASTPPGGRYTGELFF. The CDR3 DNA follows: TGTGCCAGCACCCCACCGGGGGGGCGGTACACCGGGGAGCTGTTTTTT.

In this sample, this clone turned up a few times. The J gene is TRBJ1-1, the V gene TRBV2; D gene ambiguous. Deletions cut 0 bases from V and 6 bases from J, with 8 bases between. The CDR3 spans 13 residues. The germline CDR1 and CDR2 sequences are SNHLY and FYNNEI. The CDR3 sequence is CASSEAAYPEAFF. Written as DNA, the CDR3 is TGTGCCAGCAGTGAAGCCGCGTACCCTGAAGCTTTCTTT.

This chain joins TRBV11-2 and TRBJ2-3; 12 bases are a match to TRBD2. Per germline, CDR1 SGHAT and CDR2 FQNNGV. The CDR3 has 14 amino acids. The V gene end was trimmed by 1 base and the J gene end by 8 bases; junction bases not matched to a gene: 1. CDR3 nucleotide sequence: TGTGCCAGCAGCTTAGTGACTAGCGGGGGTACGCAGTATTTT. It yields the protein CASSLVTSGGTQYF.

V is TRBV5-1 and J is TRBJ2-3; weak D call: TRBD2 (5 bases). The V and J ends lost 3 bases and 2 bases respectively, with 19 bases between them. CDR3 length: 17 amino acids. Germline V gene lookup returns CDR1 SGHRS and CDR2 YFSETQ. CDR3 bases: TGCGCCAGCAGCTCCTCAACTAGAGTCGCTGCCACAGATACGCAGTATTTT. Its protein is CASSSSTRVAATDTQYF.

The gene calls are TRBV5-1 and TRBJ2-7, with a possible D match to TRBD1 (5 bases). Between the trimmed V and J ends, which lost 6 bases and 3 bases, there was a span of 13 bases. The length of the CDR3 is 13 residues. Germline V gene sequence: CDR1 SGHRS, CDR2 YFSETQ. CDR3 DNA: TGCGCCAGCATGCTTGGGGCGGACTACGAGCAGTACTTC. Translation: CASMLGADYEQYF.

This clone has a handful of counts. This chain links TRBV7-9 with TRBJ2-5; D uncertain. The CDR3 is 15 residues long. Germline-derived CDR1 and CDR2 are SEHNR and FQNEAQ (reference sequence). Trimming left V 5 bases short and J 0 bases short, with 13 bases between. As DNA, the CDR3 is TGTGCCAGCAGCCCCCGTGCACAGTACCAAGAGACCCAGTACTTC. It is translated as CASSPRAQYQETQYF.

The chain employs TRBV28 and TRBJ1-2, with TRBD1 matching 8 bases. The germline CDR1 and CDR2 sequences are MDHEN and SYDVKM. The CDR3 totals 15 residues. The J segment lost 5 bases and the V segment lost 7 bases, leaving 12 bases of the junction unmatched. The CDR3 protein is CASTSTLGQEYGYTF. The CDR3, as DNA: TGTGCCAGCACTTCTACCTTGGGACAGGAGTATGGCTACACCTTC.

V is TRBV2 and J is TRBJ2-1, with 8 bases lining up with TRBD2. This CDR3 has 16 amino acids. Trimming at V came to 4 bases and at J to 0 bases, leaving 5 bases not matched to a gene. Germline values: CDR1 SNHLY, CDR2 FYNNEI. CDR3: CASSGTSSSSYNEQFF. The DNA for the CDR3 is TGTGCCAGCAGTGGGACTAGCTCCAGCTCCTACAATGAGCAGTTCTTC.

The CDR3 nucleotides read TGCGCCAGCAGCTACCTCGCGGGGTCAGGGGCCAACGTCCTGACTTTC. This sequence encodes CASSYLAGSGANVLTF. The chain carries TRBV5-1 and TRBJ2-6; maybe TRBD2 (6 bases). CDR1 and CDR2 from the germline V gene are SGHRS and YFSETQ. The CDR3 runs 16 residues. The V end lost 3 bases, the J end lost 4 bases, and 14 bases lay between the germline ends.

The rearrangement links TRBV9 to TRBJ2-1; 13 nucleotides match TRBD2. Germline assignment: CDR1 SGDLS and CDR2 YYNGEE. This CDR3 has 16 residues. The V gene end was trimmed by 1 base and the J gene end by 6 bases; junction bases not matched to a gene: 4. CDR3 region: CASSVTSGGARNEQFF. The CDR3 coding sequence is TGTGCCAGCAGCGTAACTAGCGGGGGGGCGCGCAATGAGCAGTTCTTC.

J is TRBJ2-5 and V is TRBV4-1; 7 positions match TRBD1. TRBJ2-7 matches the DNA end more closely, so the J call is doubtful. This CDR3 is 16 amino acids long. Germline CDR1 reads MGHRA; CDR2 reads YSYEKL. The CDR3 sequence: CASSLTPGTDFYEQYF. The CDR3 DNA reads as TGCGCCAGCAGCTTAACCCCCGGGACAGACTTCTACGAGCAGTACTTC.

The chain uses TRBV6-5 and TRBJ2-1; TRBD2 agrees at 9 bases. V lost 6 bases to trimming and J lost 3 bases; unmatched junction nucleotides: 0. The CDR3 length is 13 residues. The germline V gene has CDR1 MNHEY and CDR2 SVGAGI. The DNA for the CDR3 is TGTGCCAGCAGGACTAGCGGCTACAATGAGCAGTTCTTC. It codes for CASRTSGYNEQFF.

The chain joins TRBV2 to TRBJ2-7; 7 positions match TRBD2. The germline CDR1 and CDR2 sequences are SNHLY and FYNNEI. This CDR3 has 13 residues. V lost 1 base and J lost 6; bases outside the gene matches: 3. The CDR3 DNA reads TGTGCCAGCAGTGAAGGACTAGCAGGCGAGCAGTACTTC. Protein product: CASSEGLAGEQYF.

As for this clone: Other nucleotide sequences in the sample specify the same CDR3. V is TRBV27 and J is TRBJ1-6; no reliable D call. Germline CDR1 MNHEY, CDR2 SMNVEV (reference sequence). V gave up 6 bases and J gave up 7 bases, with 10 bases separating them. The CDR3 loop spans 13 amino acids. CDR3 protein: CASSLGRNSPLHF. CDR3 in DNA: TGTGCCAGCAGCCTTGGCCGAAATTCACCCCTCCACTTT.

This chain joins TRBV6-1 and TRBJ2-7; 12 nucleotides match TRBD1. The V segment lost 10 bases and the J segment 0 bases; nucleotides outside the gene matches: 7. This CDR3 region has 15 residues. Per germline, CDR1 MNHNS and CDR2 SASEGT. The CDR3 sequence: CATRDRGQSSYEQYF. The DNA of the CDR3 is TGTGCCACACGGGACAGGGGGCAGAGCTCCTACGAGCAGTACTTC.

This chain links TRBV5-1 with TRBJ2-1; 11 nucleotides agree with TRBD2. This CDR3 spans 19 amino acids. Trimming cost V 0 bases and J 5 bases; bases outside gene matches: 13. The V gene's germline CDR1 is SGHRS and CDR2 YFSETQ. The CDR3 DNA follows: TGCGCCAGCAGCTTGGTTAGCGGGGGGGCCGGTAGGTCCCACAATGAGCAGTTCTTC. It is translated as CASSLVSGGAGRSHNEQFF.

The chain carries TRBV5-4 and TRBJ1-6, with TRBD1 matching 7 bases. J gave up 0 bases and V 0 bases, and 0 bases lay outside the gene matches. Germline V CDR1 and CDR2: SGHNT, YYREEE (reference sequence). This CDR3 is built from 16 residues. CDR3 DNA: TGTGCCAGCAGCTTGGGACAGGGCTCCTATAATTCACCCCTCCACTTT. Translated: CASSLGQGSYNSPLHF.

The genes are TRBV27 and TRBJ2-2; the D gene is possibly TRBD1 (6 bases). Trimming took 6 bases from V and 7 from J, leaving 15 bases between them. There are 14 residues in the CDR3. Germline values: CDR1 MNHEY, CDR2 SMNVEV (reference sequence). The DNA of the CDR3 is TGTGCCAGCAGAAGAACAGGGTATAACGGGGAGCTGTTTTTT. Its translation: CASRRTGYNGELFF.

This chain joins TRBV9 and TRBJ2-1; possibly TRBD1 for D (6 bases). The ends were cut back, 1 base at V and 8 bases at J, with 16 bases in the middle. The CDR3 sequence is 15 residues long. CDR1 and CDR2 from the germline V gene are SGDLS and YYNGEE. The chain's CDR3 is CASSVQPGEGDEQFF. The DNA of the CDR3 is TGTGCCAGCAGCGTACAGCCAGGGGAAGGGGATGAGCAGTTCTTC.

CDR3 bases: TGTGCCAGTAGTTGGTTGGCGGGGGGCAATGAGCAGTTCTTC. Translation gives CASSWLAGGNEQFF. V is TRBV19 and J is TRBJ2-1, with TRBD2 identical over 8 bases. The germline V gene encodes CDR1 LNHDA and CDR2 SQIVND (reference sequence). The V gene end was trimmed by 5 bases and the J gene end by 6 bases; junction bases not matched to a gene: 6. CDR3 length: 14 amino acids.